This T cell receptor (beta chain) was captured in a study of blood T cell repertoires in COVID-19. Study details: Samples taken during acute and convalescent COVID-19 were collected in the United States, Italy and Spain.

The CDR3 covers 13 residues. Germline V CDR1 and CDR2: MNHEY, SMNVEV (reference sequence). The ends lost 6 bases at V and 6 bases at J; junction bases unmatched: 7. This clone was observed many times. Profiling relied on immunoSEQ multiplex PCR, and the TCRdb table lists in-frame clones only, not all of them. This sample has some 200,000 clones, with more than 70% found just once. The specimen sequenced was peripheral blood. This chain uses TRBV27 with TRBJ1-1; 7 bases agree with TRBD1. The receptor's source is a human donor in a cohort sampled during active COVID-19. The CDR3 coding sequence is TGTGCCAGCAGGAGGGACAGCTATTCTGAAGCTTTCTTT. The encoded protein is CASRRDSYSEAFF.